Below, 5 T cell receptor beta chains from the same sample are listed, as sequenced in a study of CD8 T cells in Susac syndrome. Random hexamers were used to reverse transcribe an amount of roughly 0.5 to 1 ug RNA. MiXCR, applied by TCRdb to the immunoSEQ multiplex PCR reads, yields one record per CDR3 protein. Of more than 150,000 distinct CDR3 sequences detected, 95% appear once; the ten largest clones hold 0.15% to 0.2%. Sequencing was done on a sample of CD8+ T cells from PBMCs. The origin of the receptors is a human donor with Susac syndrome.

The V gene is TRBV7-9, the J gene TRBJ1-1; 7 bases align to TRBD1. V gave up 2 bases and J gave up 2 bases; unmatched junction bases: 11. Germline V gene sequence: CDR1 SEHNR, CDR2 FQNEAQ (reference sequence). The CDR3 is 17 residues long. The CDR3, as DNA: TGTGCCAGCAGCTTATTGAGGGACAGCACGAAAAACACTGAAGCTTTCTTT. Translating gives CASSLLRDSTKNTEAFF.

The CDR3: CASGRDDRTDTQYF. CDR3 nucleotides: TGTGCCAGCGGAAGGGACGATAGAACAGATACGCAGTATTTT. This rearrangement joins TRBV7-9 to TRBJ2-3; D possibly uses TRBD1 or TRBD2 (5 bases each). The CDR3 contains 14 residues. Trimming shortened V by 8 bases and J by 3 bases, and 15 bases separated the two germline ends. CDR1 SEHNR and CDR2 FQNEAQ come from the germline V gene (reference sequence).

The rearrangement links TRBV3-1 to TRBJ2-3; 13 bases are a match to TRBD2. The CDR3 is 17 residues long. CDR1 and CDR2 (germline): LGHDT, YNNKEL (reference sequence). V shed 2 bases and J 5 bases; nucleotides not matched to a gene: 7. The DNA of the CDR3 is TGTGCCAGCAGCCAAATAACTAGCGGGGGGGCCAAAGATACGCAGTATTTT. Translating gives CASSQITSGGAKDTQYF.

The chain couples TRBV12-3 or TRBV12-4 to TRBJ1-4; D unresolved. Trimming took off 3 bases at V and 4 bases at J, with 12 bases between the two ends. This CDR3 spans 15 amino acids. Here the CDR3 reads CASSFPAGFNEKLFF. CDR3 coding DNA: TGTGCCAGCAGTTTCCCGGCCGGATTTAATGAAAAACTGTTTTTT.

As for this clonotype: The junction does not match germline at one end; this may be a read error. The rearrangement links TRBV4-1 to TRBJ2-1; D gene uncertain. Germline loops: CDR1 MGHRA, CDR2 YSYEKL. There are 12 residues in the CDR3. CDR3 sequence reads: CASSQFLLSPIF. Written as DNA, the CDR3 is TGCGCCAGCAGCCAATTTCTCCTCAGTCCGATCTTC.